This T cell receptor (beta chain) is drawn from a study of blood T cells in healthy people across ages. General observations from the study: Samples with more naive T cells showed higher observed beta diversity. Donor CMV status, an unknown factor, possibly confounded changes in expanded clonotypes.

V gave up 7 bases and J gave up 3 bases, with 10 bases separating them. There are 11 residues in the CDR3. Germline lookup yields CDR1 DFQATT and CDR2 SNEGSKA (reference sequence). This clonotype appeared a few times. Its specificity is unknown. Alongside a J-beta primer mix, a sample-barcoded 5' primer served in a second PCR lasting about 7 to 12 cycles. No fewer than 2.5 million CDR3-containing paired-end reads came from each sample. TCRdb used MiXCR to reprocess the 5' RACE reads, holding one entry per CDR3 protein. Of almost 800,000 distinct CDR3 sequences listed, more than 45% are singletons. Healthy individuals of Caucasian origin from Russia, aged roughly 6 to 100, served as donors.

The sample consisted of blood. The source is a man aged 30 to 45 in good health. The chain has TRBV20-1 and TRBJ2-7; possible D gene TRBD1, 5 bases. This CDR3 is CSVGQYYEQYF. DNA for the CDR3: TGCAGTGTGGGGCAGTACTACGAGCAGTACTTC.